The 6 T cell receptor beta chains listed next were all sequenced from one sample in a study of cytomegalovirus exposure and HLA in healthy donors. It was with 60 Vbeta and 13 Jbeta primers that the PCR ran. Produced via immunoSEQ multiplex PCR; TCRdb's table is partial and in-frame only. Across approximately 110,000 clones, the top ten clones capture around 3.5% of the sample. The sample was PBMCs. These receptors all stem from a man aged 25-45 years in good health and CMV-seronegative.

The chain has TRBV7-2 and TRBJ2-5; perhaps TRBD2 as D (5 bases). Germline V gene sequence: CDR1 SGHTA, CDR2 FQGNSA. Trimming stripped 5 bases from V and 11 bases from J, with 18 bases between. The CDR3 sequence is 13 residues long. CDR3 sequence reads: CASSLERAEKQYF. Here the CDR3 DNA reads TGTGCCAGCAGCCTAGAGAGGGCAGAAAAACAGTACTTC.

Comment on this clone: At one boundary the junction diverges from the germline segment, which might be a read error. The CDR3 DNA sequence: TGTGGCAGCAGCTTGGCTCTGGGCGGGGGTAGCACAGATACGCAGTATTTT. Amino acids: CGSSLALGGGSTDTQYF. The chain recombines TRBV5-6 with TRBJ2-3; TRBD2 agrees at 7 bases. This CDR3 is 17 amino acids long. In germline, CDR1 is SGHDT, CDR2 YYEEEE.

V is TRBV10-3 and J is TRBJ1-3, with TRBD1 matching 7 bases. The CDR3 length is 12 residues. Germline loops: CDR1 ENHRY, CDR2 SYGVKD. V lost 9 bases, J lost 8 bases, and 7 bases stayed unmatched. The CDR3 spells CAIGTAGDTIYF. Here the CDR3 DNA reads TGTGCCATAGGGACAGCTGGCGACACCATATATTTT.

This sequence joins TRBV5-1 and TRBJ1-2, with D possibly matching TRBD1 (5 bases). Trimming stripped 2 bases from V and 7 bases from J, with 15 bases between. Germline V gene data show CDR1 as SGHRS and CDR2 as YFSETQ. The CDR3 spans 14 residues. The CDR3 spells CASSLSGSSGGYTF. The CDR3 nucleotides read TGCGCCAGCAGCTTATCAGGGTCCTCGGGTGGCTACACCTTC.

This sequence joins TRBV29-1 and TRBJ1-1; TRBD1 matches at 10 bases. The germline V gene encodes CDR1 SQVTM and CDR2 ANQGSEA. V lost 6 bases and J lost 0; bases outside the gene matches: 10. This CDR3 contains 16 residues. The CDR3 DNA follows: TGCAGCGTGGCCGGGACAGGGGACGCCCTGAACACTGAAGCTTTCTTT. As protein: CSVAGTGDALNTEAFF.

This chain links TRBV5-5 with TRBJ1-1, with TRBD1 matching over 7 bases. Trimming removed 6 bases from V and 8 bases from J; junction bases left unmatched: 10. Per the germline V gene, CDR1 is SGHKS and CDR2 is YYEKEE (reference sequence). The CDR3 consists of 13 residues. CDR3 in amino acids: CASTLLTGREAFF. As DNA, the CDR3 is TGTGCCAGCACCCTACTGACAGGGCGCGAAGCTTTCTTT. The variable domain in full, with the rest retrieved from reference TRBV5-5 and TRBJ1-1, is DAGVTQSPTHLIKTRGQQVTLRCSPISGHKSVSWYQQVLGQGPQFIFQYYEKEERGRGNFPDRFSARQFPNYSSELNVNALLLGDSALYLCASTLLTGREAFFGQGTRLTVV.